The 11 T cell receptor beta chains below come from one sample, sequenced in a study of molecular identifiers for immune sequencing clone quantification. Via MiXCR, TCRdb re-called the PCR reads, giving one row per CDR3 protein. The data show 250,000 to 350,000 distinct CDR3 sequences, with 20% to 25% seen just once and roughly 0.8% held by the top ten. The sequencing input was naive CD8+ T cells from blood, with Jurkat cell RNA spiked in. As for subset: FACS-sorted CD8+CD4-CCR7+CD45RA+ naive T cells. These receptors came from a human donor in good health. Some libraries in this study had Jurkat cell RNA spiked in.

In regard to this clonotype: This clone may be a read error of a much larger clone one base away. The chain uses TRBV27 and TRBJ2-7; TRBD2 agrees at 7 bases. V lost 2 bases and J lost 2; bases outside the gene matches: 6. The germline V gene encodes CDR1 MNHEY and CDR2 SMNVEV (reference sequence). There are 15 residues in the CDR3. The CDR3 DNA reads as TGTGCCAGCAGTTTAGTCGGGAGCGGGGCCTACGAGCAGTACTTC. Its translation is CASSLVGSGAYEQYF.

This chain connects TRBV10-3 to TRBJ1-1, with D maybe TRBD1 (5 bases). With 8 bases removed from V and 0 bases from J, the gap between germline ends came to 10 bases. The CDR3 is 13 residues long. Germline assignment: CDR1 ENHRY and CDR2 SYGVKD. CDR3 protein: CAIAGGMNTEAFF. In nucleotides, the CDR3 is TGTGCCATCGCCGGGGGGATGAACACTGAAGCTTTCTTT.

Worth noting for this clonotype: Being one base from a much bigger clone, this may be a read error. V and J are TRBV9 and TRBJ1-2; D is ambiguous. Germline V gene lookup returns CDR1 SGDLS and CDR2 YYNGEE. The CDR3 is made up of 14 amino acids. CDR3 DNA sequence: TGTGCCAGCGGCGTAAGTTCGGCTAACTATGGCTACACCTTC. This translates into CASGVSSANYGYTF.

Concerning this clonotype: A much more abundant neighbour one base away suggests this may be a read error. The chain couples TRBV7-9 to TRBJ2-2; no reliable D call. The CDR3 is made up of 15 amino acids. Germline V lookup: CDR1 SEHNR, CDR2 FQNEAQ (reference sequence). The CDR3 DNA follows: TGTGCCGGCAGCAACCGAGATACGGACACCGGGGAGCTGTTTTTT. It yields the protein CAGSNRDTDTGELFF.

The table lists this clonotype with many counts. The chain uses TRBV7-9 and TRBJ2-6, with 10 bases lining up with TRBD1. Trimming at V came to 5 bases and at J to 3 bases, leaving 7 bases not matched to a gene. Germline loops: CDR1 SEHNR, CDR2 FQNEAQ (reference sequence). CDR3 length equals 17 residues. This chain's CDR3 is CASSHPGQGIGANVLTF. The CDR3 region has the DNA TGTGCCAGCAGCCATCCGGGACAGGGGATTGGGGCCAACGTCCTGACTTTC.

Ten or more counts support this clonotype. This rearrangement joins TRBV2 to TRBJ2-2, with D perhaps matching TRBD1 or TRBD2 (6 bases each). Trimming took off 3 bases at V and 6 bases at J, with 11 bases between the two ends. The CDR3 consists of 14 residues. Germline values: CDR1 SNHLY, CDR2 FYNNEI. The DNA for the CDR3 is TGTGCCAGCAGTGAGGAGGGGGAGGCCGGGGAGCTGTTTTTT. It specifies CASSEEGEAGELFF.

This clonotype was seen repeatedly, ten times or more. This chain links TRBV7-8 with TRBJ2-7, with D unresolved. From germline, CDR1 is SGHVS and CDR2 FQNEAQ. With 0 bases removed from V and 3 bases from J, the gap between germline ends came to 9 bases. This CDR3 is built from 14 residues. The CDR3 coding sequence is TGTGCCAGCAGCTTAGCGGACCTGGGCTACGAGCAGTACTTC. Residues: CASSLADLGYEQYF.

Remarks on this clonotype: A much more abundant neighbour one base away suggests this may be a read error. The chain uses TRBV9 and TRBJ2-7; 9 bases fit TRBD2. This CDR3 contains 14 residues. CDR1 is SGDLS and CDR2 is YYNGEE in the germline V gene. The CDR3 here is CASSPTAGGYEQHF. The CDR3 DNA sequence: TGTGCCAGCAGCCCGACAGCGGGAGGCTACGAGCAGCACTTC.

This clonotype was detected many times. The chain joins TRBV13 to TRBJ2-5; D not resolved. CDR1 and CDR2 from the germline V gene are PRHDT and FYEKMQ (reference sequence). This CDR3 contains 13 residues. Trimming left V 1 base short and J 7 bases short, with 10 bases between. CDR3 residues: CASSLELSGTQYF. CDR3 coding DNA: TGTGCCAGCAGCTTAGAGTTGTCTGGGACCCAGTACTTC.

As concerns this clonotype: One junction end disagrees with the germline gene, perhaps due to a read error. This chain uses TRBV28 with TRBJ2-4; tentatively, D is TRBD1 or TRBD2 (6 bases each). The length of the CDR3 is 16 residues. CDR1 and CDR2 from the germline V gene are MDHEN and SYDVKM. The CDR3 spells CAGIQSGARAKNTQYF. CDR3 DNA sequence: TGTGCCGGCATCCAGTCGGGGGCAAGGGCCAAAAACACTCAGTACTTC.

This clonotype has just one count. This may be a read error, as it is one base from a much larger clone. The chain has TRBV4-3 and TRBJ1-4; D is ambiguous. The CDR3 loop spans 14 amino acids. Germline V gene data show CDR1 as LGHNA and CDR2 as YSLEER. The CDR3 is CASGQELANEKLFF. CDR3 bases: TGCGCCAGCGGCCAAGAATTGGCTAATGAAAAACTGTTTTTT.